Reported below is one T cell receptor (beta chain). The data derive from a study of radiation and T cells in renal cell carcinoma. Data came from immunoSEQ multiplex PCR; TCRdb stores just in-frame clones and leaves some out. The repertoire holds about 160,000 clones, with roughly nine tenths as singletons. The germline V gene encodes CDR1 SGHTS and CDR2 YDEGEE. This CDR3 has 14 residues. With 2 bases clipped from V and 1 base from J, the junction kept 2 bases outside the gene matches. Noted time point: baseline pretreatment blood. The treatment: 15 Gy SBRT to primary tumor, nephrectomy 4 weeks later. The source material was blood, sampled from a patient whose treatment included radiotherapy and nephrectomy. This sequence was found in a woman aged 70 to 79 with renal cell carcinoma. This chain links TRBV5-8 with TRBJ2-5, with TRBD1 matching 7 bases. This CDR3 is CASSFGTAQETQYF. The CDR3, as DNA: TGTGCCAGCAGCTTTGGGACAGCCCAAGAGACCCAGTACTTC.